Below, one T cell receptor (beta chain) is given with its context. Its specificity is not known. These data originate in a study of T cell repertoires in cytomegalovirus infection. Turning to the study itself: TCR beta signatures that were public indicated CMV infection and matching HLA type. Study-wide results and caveats: CMV-specific TCR beta clonotypes restricted by HLA-C dominated the ex vivo response.

One entry per CDR3 protein, called by TCRdb with MiXCR from the reads. The sample comprises fewer than 1,000,000 distinct CDR3 sequences, roughly a third of which are singletons, and 13% rests with the top ten. Germline CDR1 is SNHLY and CDR2 is FYNNEI. Trimming shortened V by 1 base and J by 4 bases, and 13 bases separated the two germline ends. CDR3 length: 15 residues. The receptor comes from a human donor in good health (CMV status not recorded). Some clones in this sample may be carry-over from other donors' samples. Sequencing was performed on cultured CD8+ T cells from PBMCs, taken from culture after CMV antigen stimulation. The chain joins TRBV2 to TRBJ1-2; D gene unclear. The CDR3 loop is CASSEVGRPGYGYTF. The CDR3 DNA reads as TGTGCCAGCAGTGAAGTAGGGCGTCCTGGCTATGGCTACACCTTC.